These T cell receptor beta chains were read from a single sample in a study of early T cells in non-severe SARS-CoV-2 infection. MiXCR was run by TCRdb on the 5' RACE reads, yielding one entry per CDR3 protein. The data contain about 21,000 distinct CDR3 sequences, 4% of them seen just once; the ten biggest clones take up more than 1.4%. The sequencing sample was made of whole blood. Source of these receptors: an adult who was a healthcare worker with PCR-confirmed SARS-CoV-2 infection or an uninfected control (not recorded which). Each CDR3 is given with its conserved first and last residue. A D gene is named only where the DNA matches it firmly. Rows may omit the clone size; those that give it use once, few, many or a size class.

many	NA	TRBV20-1	TRBJ2-2	CSARDRERGAGELFF	TGCAGTGCTAGAGATAGGGAGAGAGGCGCCGGGGAGCTGTTTTTT
many	TRBD1	TRBV6-1	TRBJ1-4	CASRGQLGEKLFF	TGTGCCAGCAGGGGACAGCTAGGCGAAAAACTGTTTTTT
few	TRBD2	TRBV6-6	TRBJ2-2	CASSSPGRVAGELFF	TGTGCCAGCAGTTCCCCGGGGAGGGTCGCGGGGGAGCTGTTTTTT
many	TRBD1	TRBV12-5	TRBJ1-4	CASVLVLRGRSEKLFF	TGTGCTAGTGTTTTGGTACTTAGGGGGCGGAGTGAAAAACTGTTTTTT
many	NA	TRBV11-2	TRBJ2-5	CASSLEIGSQETQYF	TGTGCCAGCAGCTTAGAAATCGGGAGTCAAGAGACCCAGTACTTC
NA	TRBD2	TRBV11-2	TRBJ2-3	CASGGVADTQYF	TGTGCCAGCGGGGGGGTGGCAGATACGCAGTATTTT
many	NA	TRBV12-3/TRBV12-4	TRBJ1-1	CASSLLRDTEAFF	TGTGCCAGCAGTTTATTGCGGGACACTGAAGCTTTCTTT
many	TRBD2	TRBV29-1	TRBJ2-7	CSVVGGGDDYEQYF	TGCAGCGTTGTTGGCGGGGGGGACGACTACGAGCAGTACTTC
few	TRBD1	TRBV2	TRBJ1-6	CASSGPGQGLASPLHF	TGTGCCAGCAGTGGCCCGGGACAGGGCCTAGCTTCACCCCTCCACTTT
many	NA	TRBV7-9	TRBJ1-1	CASSLEANTEAFF	TGTGCCAGCAGCTTAGAGGCGAACACTGAAGCTTTCTTT
medium-sized	TRBD2	TRBV6-4	TRBJ2-5	CASSLTSGDQETQYF	TGTGCCAGCAGCCTGACTAGCGGGGACCAAGAGACCCAGTACTTC
medium-sized	NA	TRBV12-3/TRBV12-4	TRBJ2-4	CASSSISGGPKNIQYF	TGTGCCAGCAGTTCGATTTCAGGAGGGCCCAAAAACATTCAGTACTTC
many	NA	TRBV5-1	TRBJ2-1	CASSLVPKDEQFF	TGCGCCAGCAGCTTGGTACCAAAGGATGAGCAGTTCTTC
many	NA	TRBV7-2	TRBJ2-1	CASSFSSGRYEQFF	TGTGCCAGCAGCTTCTCGTCGGGCAGGTATGAGCAGTTCTTC
many	TRBD1	TRBV10-3	TRBJ1-3	CAITEGDRAGNTIYF	TGTGCCATCACCGAAGGGGACAGGGCTGGAAACACCATATATTTT
many	TRBD1	TRBV10-3	TRBJ1-5	CAISGRGPDQPQHF	TGTGCCATCAGTGGCAGGGGGCCTGATCAGCCCCAGCATTTT
many	TRBD1	TRBV18	TRBJ2-1	CASSPAGTGGSDEQFF	TGTGCCAGCTCACCGGCCGGGACAGGGGGCTCCGATGAGCAGTTCTTC
few	NA	TRBV13	TRBJ1-2	CASSLRSRDGYTF	TGTGCCAGCAGCTTAAGAAGTCGGGACGGCTACACCTTC
many	NA	TRBV6-1	TRBJ2-3	CASRDTAGADTQYF	TGTGCCAGCAGGGACACGGCGGGGGCGGATACGCAGTATTTT
many	TRBD2	TRBV6-6	TRBJ2-3	CASSYSNSGGRTDTQYF	TGTGCCAGCAGTTACTCGAACAGCGGGGGCCGCACAGATACGCAGTATTTT
many	NA	TRBV7-8	TRBJ2-2	CASSFDQDGGGELFF	TGTGCCAGCAGCTTCGACCAAGACGGCGGCGGGGAGCTGTTTTTT
many	NA	TRBV30	TRBJ2-7	CAWREQDTLPQYF	TGTGCCTGGAGGGAGCAGGACACGCTACCGCAGTACTTC
medium-sized	TRBD1	TRBV10-3	TRBJ2-7	CAVTGDRVTDEQYF	TGTGCCGTCACGGGGGACAGGGTCACGGACGAGCAGTACTTC
NA	NA	TRBV30	TRBJ1-1	CAWSFGPAAQAFF	TGTGCCTGGAGCTTTGGGCCCGCGGCTCAAGCTTTCTTT
few	NA	TRBV29-1	TRBJ1-1	CSVDRQQTAEAFF	TGCAGCGTTGACCGACAGCAAACGGCTGAAGCTTTCTTT
many	NA	TRBV19	TRBJ2-3	CASSIGRGTDTQYF	TGTGCCAGTAGTATAGGGAGGGGCACAGATACGCAGTATTTT
many	NA	TRBV7-2	TRBJ1-5	CASSLVEDQPQHF	TGTGCCAGCAGCTTAGTGGAGGATCAGCCCCAGCATTTT
many	TRBD1	TRBV30	TRBJ2-7	CAWSPGGVHEQYF	TGTGCCTGGAGCCCAGGGGGAGTCCACGAGCAGTACTTC
many	NA	TRBV7-9	TRBJ2-6	CAGTGGGANVLTF	TGTGCCGGAACCGGGGGTGGGGCCAACGTCCTGACTTTC
many	NA	TRBV7-6	TRBJ2-3	CASSLAASGGLTQIRSIF	NA
many	NA	TRBV4-1	TRBJ1-4	CASSQDRDPGKLFF	TGCGCCAGCAGCCAAGACAGGGATCCAGGAAAACTGTTTTTT
many	TRBD1	TRBV6-6	TRBJ1-1	CASSYSSYGTVNTEAFF	TGTGCCAGCAGTTACTCGAGTTATGGGACAGTGAACACTGAAGCTTTCTTT
many	NA	TRBV6-6	TRBJ1-2	CASSSDRIYGYTF	TGTGCCAGCAGTTCCGACAGGATCTATGGCTACACCTTC
NA	NA	TRBV7-9	TRBJ2-7	CASSLAERDEQYF	TGTGCCAGCAGCTTAGCGGAGAGGGACGAGCAGTACTTC
NA	NA	TRBV11-1	TRBJ2-2	CASSLVLGTGELFF	TGTGCCAGCAGCTTAGTACTCGGGACCGGGGAGCTGTTTTTT
few	NA	TRBV18	TRBJ1-2	CASSPTDENYGYTF	TGTGCCAGCTCCCCCACCGATGAAAACTATGGCTACACCTTC
NA	NA	TRBV27	TRBJ2-3	CASSAGGGPSTDTQYF	TGTGCCAGCAGCGCCGGGGGCGGGCCTAGCACAGATACGCAGTATTTT
many	TRBD2	TRBV11-2	TRBJ2-1	CASSLDRTPGGEQFF	TGTGCCAGCAGCTTAGATCGTACCCCGGGAGGTGAGCAGTTCTTC
few	NA	TRBV2	TRBJ1-2	CATREAYGYTF	TGTGCCACCAGGGAGGCCTATGGCTACACCTTC
many	NA	TRBV6-5	TRBJ2-1	CASSAGTNLYMYEQFF	TGTGCCAGCAGTGCCGGGACAAACCTCTACATGTATGAGCAGTTCTTC
few	NA	TRBV10-2	TRBJ2-2	CASSDTVLGRTGELFF	TGCGCCAGCAGTGATACTGTACTGGGACGCACCGGGGAGCTGTTTTTT
many	NA	TRBV24-1	TRBJ2-1	CATRGWGRIYNEQFF	TGTGCCACCAGAGGATGGGGGAGGATCTACAATGAGCAGTTCTTC
many	NA	TRBV7-2	TRBJ2-1	CASSPESYNEQFF	TGTGCCAGCAGCCCCGAATCTTACAATGAGCAGTTCTTC
many	TRBD1	TRBV7-8	TRBJ2-4	CASTPGRNRGDKNIQYF	TGTGCCAGCACCCCGGGCCGAAACAGGGGGGACAAAAACATTCAGTACTTC
many	NA	TRBV5-6	TRBJ1-1	CASSLRQGLGDTEAFF	TGTGCCAGCAGCTTGAGGCAGGGCCTTGGGGACACTGAAGCTTTCTTT
medium-sized	TRBD2	TRBV7-9	TRBJ2-1	CASSYPGLAGRYEQFF	TGTGCCAGCAGCTATCCGGGACTAGCGGGGAGGTATGAGCAGTTCTTC
many	TRBD1	TRBV25-1	TRBJ1-2	CASSVGTGTLFYGYTF	TGTGCCAGCAGTGTGGGGACAGGAACGCTCTTCTATGGCTACACCTTC
many	TRBD2	TRBV7-9	TRBJ2-2	CASTVARGDTGELFF	TGTGCCAGCACCGTGGCACGGGGGGACACCGGGGAGCTGTTTTTT
medium-sized	NA	TRBV24-1	TRBJ2-4	CATSDFEGIQYF	TGTGCCACCAGTGATTTTGAGGGGATTCAGTACTTC
NA	NA	TRBV12-3/TRBV12-4	TRBJ2-1	CASSFNIAAEQFF	TGTGCCAGCAGTTTTAATATAGCAGCTGAGCAGTTCTTC
many	NA	TRBV7-8	TRBJ1-6	CASSSHSTNNSPLHF	TGTGCCAGCAGCAGCCACTCGACCAATAATTCACCCCTCCACTTT
many	TRBD2	TRBV18	TRBJ2-3	CASSPLRGSSTDTQYF	TGTGCCAGCTCACCTCTGCGGGGGTCTAGCACAGATACGCAGTATTTT